The rows below give T cell receptor beta chains drawn from one sample of a study of blood T cell repertoires in COVID-19. The method was immunoSEQ multiplex PCR; TCRdb's version includes in-frame clones alone and lacks a portion of them. The data hold 200,000 to 250,000 clones, with about 84% observed a single time. Sequenced: PBMCs or T cells enriched from blood (not recorded which). These receptors all stem from a man aged 30-40 years with acute COVID-19. CDR3s include the opening cysteine and the closing phenylalanine or tryptophan. A D gene is named only where the DNA matches it firmly. The size field is filled for only some rows; it gives once, few, many or a size class.

V: TRBV14
D: -
J: TRBJ2-3
size: -
DNA: TGTGCCAGCAGCCAAGGAATAGCTAGCACAGATACGCAGTATTTT
CDR3: CASSQGIASTDTQYF

V: TRBV9
D: -
J: TRBJ1-1
size: -
DNA: TGTGCCAGCAGCGTAGGCGGAAGAACTGAAGCTTTCTTT
CDR3: CASSVGGRTEAFF

V: TRBV9
D: -
J: TRBJ1-2
size: -
DNA: TGTGCCAGCAGCGCTGGGGGCTGGAACGATGATGGCTACACCTTC
CDR3: CASSAGGWNDDGYTF

V: TRBV7-9
D: TRBD2
J: TRBJ2-1
size: few
DNA: TGTGCCAGCAGCTTCGGTGCCGGCCGCCCGGGGGGATCCTACAATGAGCAGTTCTTC
CDR3: CASSFGAGRPGGSYNEQFF

V: TRBV2
D: TRBD2
J: TRBJ2-3
size: once
DNA: TGTGCCAGCAGGAGAGTAGCGGGGGGCACAGATACGCAGTATTTT
CDR3: CASRRVAGGTDTQYF

V: TRBV5-1
D: -
J: TRBJ1-1
size: -
DNA: TGCGCCAGCGGTTACAGTGAGAACACTGAAGCTTTCTTT
CDR3: CASGYSENTEAFF

V: TRBV9
D: -
J: TRBJ1-6
size: -
DNA: TGTGCCAGCAGCGCTGGGGGGGCGGGGGATTCACCCCTCCACTTT
CDR3: CASSAGGAGDSPLHF

V: TRBV4-2
D: TRBD2
J: TRBJ2-1
size: -
DNA: TGTGCCAGCAGCCAAGGGACTAGCGGGGGGGCCTCTTACAATGAGCAGTTCTTC
CDR3: CASSQGTSGGASYNEQFF

V: TRBV12-3/TRBV12-4
D: -
J: TRBJ2-3
size: -
DNA: TGTGCCAGCAGGGGGGCTAGCTACTCGCAGTATTTT
CDR3: CASRGASYSQYF

V: TRBV6-5
D: TRBD2
J: TRBJ2-3
size: -
DNA: TGTGCCAGCAGGAAGGGACTAGGCGGAGATACGCAGTATTTT
CDR3: CASRKGLGGDTQYF

V: TRBV3-1/TRBV3-2
D: -
J: TRBJ2-6
size: few
DNA: TGTGCCAGCAGCCACCAAACTACGGGGGCCAACGTCCTGACTTTC
CDR3: CASSHQTTGANVLTF

V: TRBV9
D: -
J: TRBJ1-1
size: -
DNA: TGTGCCAGCAGCGTGATCCAGGGAAGAGTTGGGAACACTGAAGCTTTCTTT
CDR3: CASSVIQGRVGNTEAFF

V: TRBV7-9
D: TRBD1
J: TRBJ1-2
size: -
DNA: TGTGCCAGCAGCTCTTCGGACAGGGGGCATGGCTACACCTTC
CDR3: CASSSSDRGHGYTF

V: TRBV2
D: -
J: TRBJ2-3
size: -
DNA: TGTGCCAGCACGGTCGAATCAGATACGCAGTATTTT
CDR3: CASTVESDTQYF

V: TRBV30
D: -
J: TRBJ1-4
size: -
DNA: TGTGCCTGGAGTGTAGGGGGGGAGGTCGGGAAACTGTTTTTT
CDR3: CAWSVGGEVGKLFF

V: TRBV7-9
D: -
J: TRBJ1-2
size: -
DNA: TGTGCCAGCAGCTTAGAGGGAGCTAACTATGGCTACACCTTC
CDR3: CASSLEGANYGYTF

V: TRBV3-1/TRBV3-2
D: -
J: TRBJ2-7
size: -
DNA: TGTGCCAGCAGCAGCGTCGGGCTCGGGGCCTACGAGCAGTACTTC
CDR3: CASSSVGLGAYEQYF

V: TRBV2
D: TRBD2
J: TRBJ2-7
size: -
DNA: TGTGCCAGCTTGGGGGACTACGGGTCCTACGAGCAGTACTTC
CDR3: CASLGDYGSYEQYF

V: TRBV15
D: -
J: TRBJ1-5
size: -
DNA: TGTGCCACCAGCAGAGATAGCAGCATCAATCAGCCCCAGCATTTT
CDR3: CATSRDSSINQPQHF

V: TRBV28
D: TRBD1
J: TRBJ1-2
size: few
DNA: TGTGCCAGCACCGAATCAGGGGGCTTAAACTATGGCTACACCTTC
CDR3: CASTESGGLNYGYTF

V: TRBV14
D: TRBD1
J: TRBJ1-2
size: -
DNA: TGTGCCAGCAGCCTGACAGGGGCTGGTGGCTACACCTTC
CDR3: CASSLTGAGGYTF

V: TRBV7-9
D: -
J: TRBJ2-7
size: -
DNA: TGTGCCAGCAGCCAGGGCGGGGCCTACGAGCAGTACTTC
CDR3: CASSQGGAYEQYF

V: TRBV6-5
D: TRBD2
J: TRBJ2-7
size: -
DNA: TGTGCCAGCAGTTACCTTAGCGGGGGGCCCCGAAGGGAGCAGTACTTC
CDR3: CASSYLSGGPRREQYF

V: TRBV6-1
D: TRBD2
J: TRBJ2-5
size: -
DNA: TGTGCCAGCAGTGAAAAGGGTAGGGCTAGCGGGGGCAGTAAGGAGACCCAGTACTTC
CDR3: CASSEKGRASGGSKETQYF